The clone carrying this T cell receptor (beta chain) was detected once. The sample is drawn from a study of blood T cell repertoires in COVID-19. Study background: Sources were T cells, B-cell-depleted T cells, or PBMCs; the material itself was cDNA or gDNA.

In the original analysis: Amplified reference gene primers provided the basis for estimating nucleated cell counts. Profiling relied on immunoSEQ multiplex PCR, and the TCRdb table lists in-frame clones only, not all of them. The V and J calls and clone size come from that table; D and trimming were worked out from the DNA. The sample yields some 120,000 clones, around nine tenths seen once. The germline V and J ends were trimmed by 0 bases and 0 bases, with 6 bases remaining between them. Germline CDR1 SGHRS, CDR2 YFSETQ. The CDR3 length is 15 residues. The chain couples TRBV5-1 to TRBJ1-4; D gene ambiguous. Sequencing was performed on peripheral blood. This clonotype originated in a man between 35 and 55 years old with acute or convalescent COVID-19. CDR3 nucleotide sequence: TGCGCCAGCAGCTTGGGAATAGCAACTAATGAAAAACTGTTTTTT. Translation gives CASSLGIATNEKLFF.